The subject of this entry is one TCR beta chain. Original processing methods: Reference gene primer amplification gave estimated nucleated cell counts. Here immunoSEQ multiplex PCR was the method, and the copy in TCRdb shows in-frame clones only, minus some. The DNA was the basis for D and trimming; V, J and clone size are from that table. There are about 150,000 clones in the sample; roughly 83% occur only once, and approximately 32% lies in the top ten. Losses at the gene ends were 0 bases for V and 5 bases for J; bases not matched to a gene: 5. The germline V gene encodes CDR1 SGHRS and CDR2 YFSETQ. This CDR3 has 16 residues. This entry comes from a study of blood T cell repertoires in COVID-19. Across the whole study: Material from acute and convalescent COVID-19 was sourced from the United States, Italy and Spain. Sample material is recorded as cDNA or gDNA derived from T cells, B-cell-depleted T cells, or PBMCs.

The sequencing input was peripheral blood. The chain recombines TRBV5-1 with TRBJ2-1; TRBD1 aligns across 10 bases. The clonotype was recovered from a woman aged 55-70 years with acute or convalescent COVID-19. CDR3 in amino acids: CASSLAPGQGDNEQFF. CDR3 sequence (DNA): TGCGCCAGCAGCTTGGCCCCCGGACAGGGGGACAATGAGCAGTTCTTC.